The subject of this entry is one TCR beta chain. The record originates from a study of shared clonotypes between healthy human individuals. Assay: immunoSEQ multiplex PCR; the TCRdb copy retains only in-frame clones and omits some. The sample lists approximately 640,000 clones, 72% seen once, with about 1.7% in the top ten. From germline, CDR1 is SGHRS and CDR2 YFSETQ. V was pared by 2 bases and J by 2 bases, with 11 bases between. CDR3 length equals 15 residues. The rearrangement joins TRBV5-1 to TRBJ2-1; possibly TRBD1 for D (5 bases). The specimen sequenced was memory CD4+ T cells sorted from blood. Subset noted: CD45RA-negative fraction. The TCR comes from a woman between 25 and 40 years old in good health. CDR3 in DNA: TGCGCCAGCAGCTTAGGTGGGGCAGCCTACAATGAGCAGTTCTTC. Translating it yields CASSLGGAAYNEQFF.